Each of the 25 T cell receptor beta chains below was sequenced from the same sample in a study of T-cell reconstitution after alpha-beta-depleted transplantation in children. Unique molecular identifiers were used in preparing the TCRbeta library. TCRdb recomputed calls from the PCR reads with MiXCR, one row per CDR3 protein. The sample lists about 250,000 distinct CDR3 sequences, about 24% occurring once. This specimen was PBMCs, mostly from graft donor cells, taken 360 days after TCRalphabeta/CD19-depleted stem cell transplant. Receptors originate from a female patient aged 2-15 years who had a stem cell transplant for congenital amegakaryocytic thrombocytopenia, so the T cells may come from the graft donor.

V and J are TRBV24-1 and TRBJ2-1, with 11 positions matching TRBD2. V trimming: 4 bases; J trimming: 9 bases; junction bases outside the gene matches: 10. The CDR3 is 16 residues long. From germline, CDR1 is KGHDR and CDR2 SFDVKD. As DNA, the CDR3 is TGTGCCACCAGTGACCCACTAGCGGGAGAGGCGGGTGAGCAGTTCTTC. Encoded protein: CATSDPLAGEAGEQFF.

This clonotype was counted only a few times. The rearrangement links TRBV11-2 to TRBJ1-2; tentative D call: TRBD1 (6 bases). The germline gives CDR1 SGHAT, CDR2 FQNNGV. V was clipped by 5 bases and J by 8 bases, with 15 bases between them. The CDR3 covers 13 residues. Written as DNA, the CDR3 is TGTGCCAGCAGCCCGCTGGACAGCTGGGGCTACACCTTC. Its protein is CASSPLDSWGYTF.

In its sample, this clonotype was seen a few times. The V gene is TRBV20-1, the J gene TRBJ1-5, with unresolved D. Trimming removed 2 bases from V and 3 bases from J, with 11 bases in between. Germline CDR1 reads DFQATT; CDR2 reads SNEGSKA (reference sequence). The CDR3 length is 14 residues. CDR3 loop: CSARFEGHNQPQHF. CDR3 in DNA: TGCAGTGCTAGATTCGAAGGTCACAATCAGCCCCAGCATTTT.

The chain is built from TRBV4-2 and TRBJ1-4; D is perhaps TRBD1 (6 bases). V was shortened by 0 bases and J by 7 bases, with 12 bases between the two germline ends. Germline CDR1 reads LGHNA; CDR2 reads YNFKEQ. CDR3 length equals 15 residues. The CDR3 protein is CASSQEAGTFEKLFF. The CDR3 DNA sequence: TGTGCCAGCAGCCAAGAGGCCGGGACATTTGAAAAACTGTTTTTT.

This clonotype was counted a few times. The chain couples TRBV5-1 to TRBJ2-1, with unresolved D. The germline V gene has CDR1 SGHRS and CDR2 YFSETQ. This CDR3 is 13 amino acids long. The ends were cut back, 0 bases at V and 8 bases at J, with 9 bases in the middle. The CDR3: CASSLANPHEQFF. The CDR3 nucleotides are TGCGCCAGCAGCTTGGCGAACCCCCATGAGCAGTTCTTC.

The rearrangement uses TRBV20-1 and TRBJ2-5; 9 bases agree with TRBD2. The J segment lost 5 bases and the V segment lost 4 bases, leaving 8 bases of the junction unmatched. This CDR3 is 14 amino acids long. Germline CDR1 DFQATT, CDR2 SNEGSKA (reference sequence). The CDR3 loop is CSATVAGEGETQYF. DNA of the CDR3: TGCAGTGCTACCGTAGCGGGGGAAGGGGAGACCCAGTACTTC.

V usage is TRBV10-2 and J usage is TRBJ2-5, with 8 bases lining up with TRBD1. CDR1 is WSHSY, CDR2 SAAADI, per germline. The CDR3 spans 16 residues. V dropped 2 bases and J dropped 2; count of bases not matched to a gene: 7. The CDR3, as DNA: TGCGCCAGCAGTGAGCCCACGGGACAGGATCAAGAGACCCAGTACTTC. It encodes CASSEPTGQDQETQYF.

The chain recombines TRBV15 with TRBJ2-5; D is possibly TRBD1 (6 bases). Germline CDR1 is LNHNV and CDR2 is YYDKDF (reference sequence). Trimming shortened V by 4 bases and J by 0 bases, and 9 bases separated the two germline ends. CDR3 length equals 14 residues. CDR3 residues: CATSNRANQETQYF. The CDR3 DNA reads TGTGCCACCAGCAACAGGGCTAACCAAGAGACCCAGTACTTC.

The chain is built from TRBV18 and TRBJ2-7; the D gene is possibly TRBD2 (6 bases). V was cut by 3 bases and J by 4 bases, with 16 bases left in between. CDR1 and CDR2 from the germline V gene are KGHSH and LQKENI. CDR3 length: 15 residues. CDR3 protein: CASSPSGRGGYEQYF. The CDR3 DNA follows: TGTGCCAGCTCACCCAGTGGGCGGGGCGGATACGAGCAGTACTTC.

The chain couples TRBV20-1 to TRBJ1-2; D not certain. V was pared by 6 bases and J by 2 bases, with 19 bases between. Germline V CDR1 and CDR2: DFQATT, SNEGSKA (reference sequence). The CDR3 covers 15 residues. The CDR3 region is CSASPLSSLNYGYTF. As DNA, the CDR3 is TGCAGTGCGTCCCCACTATCCTCCCTAAACTATGGCTACACCTTC.

The chain links TRBV2 to TRBJ2-7; D unclear. CDR1 SNHLY and CDR2 FYNNEI come from the germline V gene. The V end lost 4 bases, the J end lost 0 bases, and 10 bases lay between the germline ends. The CDR3 spans 14 residues. For the CDR3, the DNA is TGTGCCAGCAGTGGGTTGGGCAACTCCTACGAGCAGTACTTC. It encodes CASSGLGNSYEQYF.

This chain links TRBV20-1 with TRBJ2-3; D may correspond to TRBD1 or TRBD2 (5 bases each). The V gene's germline CDR1 is DFQATT and CDR2 SNEGSKA (reference sequence). V was clipped by 4 bases and J by 9 bases, with 14 bases between them. This CDR3 contains 12 residues. CDR3 residues: CSATGTDRTQYF. CDR3 DNA: TGCAGTGCTACCGGGACGGACCGAACGCAGTATTTT.

The count of this clonotype is one. The CDR3 does not end in the conserved phenylalanine or tryptophan, so this is likely a read error. This chain uses TRBV11-1 with TRBJ2-7; D perhaps matches TRBD1 (5 bases). Germline CDR1 is SGHAT and CDR2 is FQDESV (reference sequence). The CDR3 totals 16 residues. V lost 5 bases to trimming and J lost 4 bases, with 21 bases between them. CDR3: CASSPFGKDISYEQYY. The DNA for the CDR3 is TGTGCCAGCAGCCCCTTTGGGAAGGACATCTCATACGAGCAGTACTAC.

V gene TRBV9 combines with J gene TRBJ2-7; D may be TRBD2 (5 bases). Deletions cut 2 bases from V and 5 bases from J, with 11 bases between. Germline V gene data show CDR1 as SGDLS and CDR2 as YYNGEE. The CDR3 loop spans 13 amino acids. CDR3 in amino acids: CASSVGESNEQYF. DNA of the CDR3: TGTGCCAGCAGCGTCGGGGAAAGCAACGAGCAGTACTTC.

The chain recombines TRBV12-3 or TRBV12-4 with TRBJ2-1, with 8 positions matching TRBD2. The trim removed 6 bases at V and 9 bases at J, leaving 10 bases unmatched. The length of the CDR3 is 14 residues. CDR3 DNA sequence: TGTGCCAGCAGCCGACTAGCGTTGGTGACTGAGCAGTTCTTC. Translated: CASSRLALVTEQFF.

This clonotype appeared a few times. The chain joins TRBV12-3 or TRBV12-4 to TRBJ1-1; D ambiguous. The CDR3 runs 13 residues. V gave up 4 bases and J gave up 3 bases, with 9 bases separating them. The CDR3 bases are TGTGCCAGCAGTTCTCTTCTGGACACTGAAGCTTTCTTT. Translated: CASSSLLDTEAFF.

The CDR3 spells CASRQDIRMNTEAFF. CDR3 nucleotide sequence: TGTGCCAGCAGACAGGACATACGCATGAACACTGAAGCTTTCTTT. The V call is TRBV6-2 or TRBV6-3, the J call TRBJ1-1; possibly TRBD1 for D (5 bases). The CDR3 is made up of 15 amino acids. Germline CDR1 and CDR2: MNHEY and SVGEGT. Trimming pared 6 bases from V and 0 bases from J, leaving 14 bases between.

A few counts support this clonotype. The chain employs TRBV24-1 and TRBJ1-2; 7 nucleotides line up with TRBD1. The CDR3 consists of 14 residues. The J segment lost 6 bases and the V segment lost 4 bases, leaving 7 bases of the junction unmatched. Germline CDR1 is KGHDR and CDR2 is SFDVKD. CDR3 loop: CATSDTDRVDGYTF. The CDR3, as DNA: TGTGCCACCAGTGACACCGACAGGGTCGATGGCTACACCTTC.

The rearrangement uses TRBV27 and TRBJ2-7; D is perhaps TRBD1 (6 bases). The CDR3 consists of 13 residues. V lost 5 bases, J lost 4 bases, and 12 bases lay in between. Germline-derived CDR1 and CDR2 are MNHEY and SMNVEV (reference sequence). The CDR3 DNA follows: TGTGCCAGCAGTAGCAGGGGCGGGTACGAGCAGTACTTC. This gives the protein CASSSRGGYEQYF.

The V call is TRBV28, the J call TRBJ1-2; 7 bases match TRBD1. V was clipped by 5 bases and J by 8 bases; unmatched bases: 17. The germline V gene encodes CDR1 MDHEN and CDR2 SYDVKM. The CDR3 is 16 amino acids. CDR3 nucleotides: TGTGCCAGCAGTGCAGCCGGGACAGATGGGTCCGGGGGCTACACCTTC. Protein sequence: CASSAAGTDGSGGYTF.

This clonotype was recorded a few times. The CDR3: CASSRGPENEQFF. The CDR3 DNA reads as TGTGCCAGCAGCAGGGGACCCGAAAATGAGCAGTTCTTC. The chain recombines TRBV21-1 with TRBJ2-1; whether TRBD1, the table's D call, matches the DNA was not checked. TRBV21-1 represents a pseudogene. The CDR3 is made up of 13 amino acids.

The CDR3 reads CASSQGYGGAFKIGELFF. The CDR3 nucleotides read TGTGCCAGCAGCCAAGGGTACGGGGGCGCATTCAAGATCGGGGAGCTGTTTTTT. The chain has TRBV3-1 and TRBJ2-2; D may correspond to TRBD1 or TRBD2 (6 bases each). Germline V gene lookup returns CDR1 LGHDT and CDR2 YNNKEL (reference sequence). The CDR3 has 18 residues. V dropped 1 base and J dropped 7 bases, with 22 bases sitting between them.

This clonotype was seen ten or more times. The chain couples TRBV5-1 to TRBJ2-2, with D tentatively TRBD1 (5 bases). CDR1 and CDR2 (germline): SGHRS, YFSETQ. Trimming pared 4 bases from V and 10 bases from J, leaving 20 bases between. This CDR3 is built from 15 residues. CDR3 sequence: CASSRHSDRLEELFF. The DNA for the CDR3 is TGCGCCAGCAGCCGTCACAGTGACAGATTGGAGGAGCTGTTTTTT.

The CDR3 coding sequence is TGTGCCAGCAGTTTGTCAGTTGCCGGGGATACGCAGTATTTT. Encoded protein: CASSLSVAGDTQYF. The chain uses TRBV27 and TRBJ2-3, with unresolved D. V dropped 3 bases and J dropped 6 bases, with 13 bases sitting between them. Germline V gene data show CDR1 as MNHEY and CDR2 as SMNVEV (reference sequence). The CDR3 consists of 14 residues.

This CDR3 is CASSLWGVGIDTQYF. The CDR3 DNA sequence: TGTGCCAGCAGCTTGTGGGGTGTTGGGATTGATACGCAGTATTTT. The rearrangement joins TRBV5-4 to TRBJ2-3; D gene uncertain. This CDR3 has 15 amino acids. Germline V gene lookup returns CDR1 SGHNT and CDR2 YYREEE (reference sequence). V lost 1 base and J lost 6, with 15 bases in between.